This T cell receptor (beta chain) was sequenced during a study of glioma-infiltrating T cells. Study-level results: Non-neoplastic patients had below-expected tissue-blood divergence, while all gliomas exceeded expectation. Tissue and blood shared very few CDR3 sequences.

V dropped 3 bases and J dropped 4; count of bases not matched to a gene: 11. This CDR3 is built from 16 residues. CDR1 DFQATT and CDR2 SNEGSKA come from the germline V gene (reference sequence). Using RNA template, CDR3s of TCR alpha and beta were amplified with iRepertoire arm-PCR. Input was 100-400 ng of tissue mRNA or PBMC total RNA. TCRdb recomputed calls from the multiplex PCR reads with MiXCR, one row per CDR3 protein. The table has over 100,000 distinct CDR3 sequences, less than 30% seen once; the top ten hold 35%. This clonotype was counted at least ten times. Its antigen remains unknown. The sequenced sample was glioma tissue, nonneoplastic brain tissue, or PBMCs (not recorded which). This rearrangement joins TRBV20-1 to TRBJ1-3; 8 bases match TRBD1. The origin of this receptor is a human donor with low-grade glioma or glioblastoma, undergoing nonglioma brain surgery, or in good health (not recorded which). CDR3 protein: CSARGPATGDGNTIYF. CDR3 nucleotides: TGCAGTGCTAGGGGACCCGCGACAGGGGACGGAAACACCATATATTTT.